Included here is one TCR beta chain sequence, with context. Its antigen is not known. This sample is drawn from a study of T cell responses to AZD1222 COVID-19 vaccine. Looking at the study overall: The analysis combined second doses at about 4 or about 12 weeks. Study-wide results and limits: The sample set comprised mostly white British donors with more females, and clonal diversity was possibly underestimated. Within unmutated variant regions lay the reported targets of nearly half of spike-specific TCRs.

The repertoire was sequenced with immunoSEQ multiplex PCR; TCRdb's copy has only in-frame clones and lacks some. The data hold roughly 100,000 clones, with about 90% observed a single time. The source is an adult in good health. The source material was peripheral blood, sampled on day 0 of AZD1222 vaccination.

CDR3: CASSLRGYAFF. The CDR3 DNA reads TGTGCCAGTAGTCTTAGGGGATATGCTTTCTTT. This rearrangement joins TRBV19 to TRBJ1-1, with D possibly being TRBD1 (5 bases). The V gene's germline CDR1 is LNHDA and CDR2 SQIVND (reference sequence). The CDR3 contains 11 residues. V was pared by 5 bases and J by 11 bases, with 12 bases between.